Listed here is a single T cell receptor beta chain. These data originate in a study of T cell changes during pregnancy in multiple sclerosis. Sequencing was performed with immunoSEQ multiplex PCR; in TCRdb, only in-frame clones are kept and a portion is missing. The data show under 95,000 clones, around nine tenths seen once. The CDR3 runs to 13 residues. Germline V gene sequence: CDR1 SGHTS, CDR2 YDEGEE. V was clipped by 4 bases and J by 7 bases; unmatched bases: 7. This receptor was obtained from a female donor with multiple sclerosis, enrolled in a pregnancy study. The chain has TRBV5-8 and TRBJ2-5; TRBD1 aligns across 7 bases. Sequencing used CD4+ T cells from peripheral blood mononuclear cells, obtained before pregnancy. CDR3 coding DNA: TGTGCCAGCAGCCGTACAGGGGTAGGGACCCAGTACTTC. Translating it yields CASSRTGVGTQYF.